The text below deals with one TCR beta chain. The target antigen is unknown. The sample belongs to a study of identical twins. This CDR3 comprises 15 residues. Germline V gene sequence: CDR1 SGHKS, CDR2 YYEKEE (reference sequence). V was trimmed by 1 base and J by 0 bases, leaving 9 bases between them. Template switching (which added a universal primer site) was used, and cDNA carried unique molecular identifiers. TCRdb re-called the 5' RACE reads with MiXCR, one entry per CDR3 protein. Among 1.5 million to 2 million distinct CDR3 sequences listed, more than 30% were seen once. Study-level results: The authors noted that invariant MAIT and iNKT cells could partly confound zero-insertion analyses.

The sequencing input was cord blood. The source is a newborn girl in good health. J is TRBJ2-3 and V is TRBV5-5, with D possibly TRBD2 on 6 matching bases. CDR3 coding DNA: TGTGCCAGCAGCTTGTTCGGGACTAGCACAGATACGCAGTATTTT. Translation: CASSLFGTSTDTQYF.